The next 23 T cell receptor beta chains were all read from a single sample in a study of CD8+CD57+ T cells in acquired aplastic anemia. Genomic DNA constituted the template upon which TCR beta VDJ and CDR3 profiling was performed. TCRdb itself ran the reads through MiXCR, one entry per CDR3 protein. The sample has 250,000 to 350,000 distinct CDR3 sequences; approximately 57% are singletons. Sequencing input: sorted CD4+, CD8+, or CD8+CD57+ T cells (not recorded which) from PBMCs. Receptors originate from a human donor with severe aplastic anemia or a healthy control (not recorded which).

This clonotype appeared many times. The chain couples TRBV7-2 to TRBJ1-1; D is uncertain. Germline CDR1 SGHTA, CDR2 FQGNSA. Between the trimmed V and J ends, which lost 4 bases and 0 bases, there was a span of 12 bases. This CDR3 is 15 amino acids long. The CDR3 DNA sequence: TGTGCCAGCAGCTCCCAGCGGGGAGTGAACACTGAAGCTTTCTTT. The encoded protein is CASSSQRGVNTEAFF.

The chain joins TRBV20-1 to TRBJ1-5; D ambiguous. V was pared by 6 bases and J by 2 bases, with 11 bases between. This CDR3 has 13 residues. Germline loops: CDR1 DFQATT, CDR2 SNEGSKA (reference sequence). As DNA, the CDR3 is TGCAGTGCCGACCGGGAGGGCAATCAGCCCCAGCATTTT. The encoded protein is CSADREGNQPQHF.

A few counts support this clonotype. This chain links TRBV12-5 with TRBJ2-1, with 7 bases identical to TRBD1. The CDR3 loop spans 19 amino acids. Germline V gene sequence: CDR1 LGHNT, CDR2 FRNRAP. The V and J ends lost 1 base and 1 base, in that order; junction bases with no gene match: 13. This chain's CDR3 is CASGLAFNRGLLSYNEQFF. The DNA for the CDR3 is TGTGCTAGTGGTTTGGCTTTTAACAGGGGCCTTCTATCCTACAATGAGCAGTTCTTC.

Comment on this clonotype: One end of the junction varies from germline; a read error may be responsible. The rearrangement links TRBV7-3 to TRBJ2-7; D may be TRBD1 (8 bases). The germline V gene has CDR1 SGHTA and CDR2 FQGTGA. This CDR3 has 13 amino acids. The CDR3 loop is CASSLAGTGGEDF. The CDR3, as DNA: TGTGCCAGCAGCTTAGCGGGTACAGGGGGGGAGGACTTC.

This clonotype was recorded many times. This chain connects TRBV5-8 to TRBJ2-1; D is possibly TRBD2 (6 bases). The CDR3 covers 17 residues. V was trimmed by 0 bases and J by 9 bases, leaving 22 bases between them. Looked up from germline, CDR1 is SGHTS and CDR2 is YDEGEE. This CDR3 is CASSLGNGGRADFEQFF. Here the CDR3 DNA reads TGTGCCAGCAGCTTGGGGAATGGGGGGAGAGCTGACTTTGAGCAGTTCTTC.

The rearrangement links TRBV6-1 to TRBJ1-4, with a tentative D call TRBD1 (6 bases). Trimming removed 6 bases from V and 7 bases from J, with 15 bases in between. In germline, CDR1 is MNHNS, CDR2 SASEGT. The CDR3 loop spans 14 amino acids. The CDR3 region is CASSSGLGGEKLFF. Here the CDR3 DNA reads TGTGCCAGCAGCTCGGGACTAGGGGGTGAAAAACTGTTTTTT.

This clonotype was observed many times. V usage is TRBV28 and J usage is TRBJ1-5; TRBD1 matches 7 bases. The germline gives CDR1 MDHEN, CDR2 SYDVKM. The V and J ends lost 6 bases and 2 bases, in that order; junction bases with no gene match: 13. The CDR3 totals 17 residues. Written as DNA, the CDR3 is TGTGCCAGCAGGGGACAGACAGGGAGGTATGGCAATCAGCCCCAGCATTTT. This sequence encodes CASRGQTGRYGNQPQHF.

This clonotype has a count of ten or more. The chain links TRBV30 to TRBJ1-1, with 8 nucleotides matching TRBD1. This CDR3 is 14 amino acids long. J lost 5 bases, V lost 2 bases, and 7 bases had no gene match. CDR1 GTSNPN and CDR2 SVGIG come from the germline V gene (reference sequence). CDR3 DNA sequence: TGTGCCTGGAGTCCTGGACAGGGAAGGACTGAAGCTTTCTTT. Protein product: CAWSPGQGRTEAFF.

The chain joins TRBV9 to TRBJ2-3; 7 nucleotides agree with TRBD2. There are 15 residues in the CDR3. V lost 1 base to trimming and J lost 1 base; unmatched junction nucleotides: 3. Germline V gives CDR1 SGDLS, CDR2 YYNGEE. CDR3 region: CASSVTTSGTDTQYF. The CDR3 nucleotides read TGTGCCAGCAGCGTAACAACTAGCGGCACAGATACGCAGTATTTT.

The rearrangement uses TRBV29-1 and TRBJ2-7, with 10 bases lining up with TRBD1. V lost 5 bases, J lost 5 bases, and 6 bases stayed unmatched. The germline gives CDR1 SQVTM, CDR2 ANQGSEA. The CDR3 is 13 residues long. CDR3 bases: TGCAGCGTTCCGGGACAGGGGAGGCACGAGCAGTACTTC. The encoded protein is CSVPGQGRHEQYF.

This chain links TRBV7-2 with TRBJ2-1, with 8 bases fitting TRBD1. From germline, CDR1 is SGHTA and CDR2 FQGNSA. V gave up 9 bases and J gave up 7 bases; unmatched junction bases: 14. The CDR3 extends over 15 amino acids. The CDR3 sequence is CASSTLGQGGNEQFF. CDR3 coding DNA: TGTGCCAGTAGCACACTTGGACAGGGCGGGAATGAGCAGTTCTTC.

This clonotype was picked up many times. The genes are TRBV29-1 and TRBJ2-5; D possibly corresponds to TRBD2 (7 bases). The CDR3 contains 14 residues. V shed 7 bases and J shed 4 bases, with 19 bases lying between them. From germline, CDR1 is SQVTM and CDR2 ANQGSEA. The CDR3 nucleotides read TGCAGCGGCCTGAAAAAGGGGGGGGTAGAGACCCAGTACTTC. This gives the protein CSGLKKGGVETQYF.

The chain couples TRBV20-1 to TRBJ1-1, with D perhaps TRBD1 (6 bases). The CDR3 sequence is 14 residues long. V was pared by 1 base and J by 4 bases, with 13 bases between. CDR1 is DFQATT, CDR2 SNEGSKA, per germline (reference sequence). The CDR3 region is CSARGWGLGTEAFF. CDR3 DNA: TGCAGTGCTAGAGGCTGGGGGCTGGGCACTGAAGCTTTCTTT.

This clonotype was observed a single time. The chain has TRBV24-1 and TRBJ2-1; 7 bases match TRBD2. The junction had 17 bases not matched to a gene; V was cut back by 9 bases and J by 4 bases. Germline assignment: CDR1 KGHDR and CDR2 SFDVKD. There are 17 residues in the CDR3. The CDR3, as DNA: TGTGCCACCGCGTCAATTGGGGGGGGGGGTTCATACAATGAGCAGTTCTTC. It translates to CATASIGGGGSYNEQFF.

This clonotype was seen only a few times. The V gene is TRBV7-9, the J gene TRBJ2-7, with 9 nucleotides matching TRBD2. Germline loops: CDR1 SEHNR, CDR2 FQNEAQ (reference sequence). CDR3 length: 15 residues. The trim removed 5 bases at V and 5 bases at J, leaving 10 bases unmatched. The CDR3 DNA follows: TGTGCCAGCAGCCCAGCGGGGGGCCGAGTCCACGAGCAGTACTTC. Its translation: CASSPAGGRVHEQYF.

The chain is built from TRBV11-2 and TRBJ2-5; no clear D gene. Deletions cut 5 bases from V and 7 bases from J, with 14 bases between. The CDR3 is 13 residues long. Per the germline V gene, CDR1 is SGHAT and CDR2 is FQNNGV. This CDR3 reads CASSQMGPGTQYF. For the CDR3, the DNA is TGTGCCAGCAGCCAAATGGGCCCAGGGACCCAGTACTTC.

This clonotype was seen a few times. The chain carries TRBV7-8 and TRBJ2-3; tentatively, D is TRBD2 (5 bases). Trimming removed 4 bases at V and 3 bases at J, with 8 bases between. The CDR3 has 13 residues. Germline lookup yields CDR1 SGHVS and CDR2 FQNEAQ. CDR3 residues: CASSSRGTDTQYF. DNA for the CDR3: TGTGCCAGCAGCTCCCGGGGAACAGATACGCAGTATTTT.

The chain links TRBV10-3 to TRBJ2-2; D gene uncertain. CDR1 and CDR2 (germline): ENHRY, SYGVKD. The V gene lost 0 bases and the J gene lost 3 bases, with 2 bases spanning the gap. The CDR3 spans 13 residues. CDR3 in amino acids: CAISESDTGELFF. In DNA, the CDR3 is TGTGCCATCAGTGAGTCAGACACCGGGGAGCTGTTTTTT.

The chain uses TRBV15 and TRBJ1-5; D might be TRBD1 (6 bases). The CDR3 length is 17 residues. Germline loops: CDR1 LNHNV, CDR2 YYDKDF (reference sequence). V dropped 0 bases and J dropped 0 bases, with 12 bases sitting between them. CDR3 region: CATSRDRGDYSNQPQHF. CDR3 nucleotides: TGTGCCACCAGCAGAGATAGGGGGGATTATAGCAATCAGCCCCAGCATTTT. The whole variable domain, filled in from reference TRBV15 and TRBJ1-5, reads DAMVIQNPRYQVTQFGKPVTLSCSQTLNHNVMYWYQQKSSQAPKLLFHYYDKDFNNEADTPDNFQSRRPNTSFCFLDIRSPGLGDTAMYLCATSRDRGDYSNQPQHFGDGTRLSIL.

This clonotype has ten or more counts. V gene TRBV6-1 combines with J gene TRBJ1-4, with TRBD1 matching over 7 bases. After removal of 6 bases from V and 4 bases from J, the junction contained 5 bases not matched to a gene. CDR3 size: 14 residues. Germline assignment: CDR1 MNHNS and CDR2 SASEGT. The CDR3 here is CASRTGTDNEKLFF. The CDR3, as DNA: TGTGCCAGCAGAACCGGGACAGATAATGAAAAACTGTTTTTT.

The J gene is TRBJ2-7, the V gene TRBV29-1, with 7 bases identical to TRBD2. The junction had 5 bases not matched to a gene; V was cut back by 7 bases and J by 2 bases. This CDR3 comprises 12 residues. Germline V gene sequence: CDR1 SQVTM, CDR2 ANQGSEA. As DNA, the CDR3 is TGCAGCGCCAAAAGCGGGACCTACGAGCAGTACTTC. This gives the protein CSAKSGTYEQYF.

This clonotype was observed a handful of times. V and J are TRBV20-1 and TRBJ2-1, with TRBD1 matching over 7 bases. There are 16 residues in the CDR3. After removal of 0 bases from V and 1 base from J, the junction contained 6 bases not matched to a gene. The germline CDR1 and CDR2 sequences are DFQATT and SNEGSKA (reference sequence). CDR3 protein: CSARDQVTGSYNEQFF. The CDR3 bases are TGCAGTGCTAGAGATCAAGTGACAGGGTCCTACAATGAGCAGTTCTTC.

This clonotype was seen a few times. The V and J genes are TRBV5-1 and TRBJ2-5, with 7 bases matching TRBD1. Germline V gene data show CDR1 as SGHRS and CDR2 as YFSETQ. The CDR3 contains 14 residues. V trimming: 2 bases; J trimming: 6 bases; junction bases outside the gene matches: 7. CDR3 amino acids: CASSFTQGRQTQYF. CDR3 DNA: TGCGCCAGCAGCTTTACACAGGGGAGACAGACCCAGTACTTC. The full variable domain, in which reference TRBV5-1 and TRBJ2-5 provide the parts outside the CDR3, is KAGVTQTPRYLIKTRGQQVTLSCSPISGHRSVSWYQQTPGQGLQFLFEYFSETQRNKGNFPGRFSGRQFSNSRSEMNVSTLELGDSALYLCASSFTQGRQTQYFGPGTRLLVL.